This paragraph covers one TCR beta chain sequence. The antigen it binds to is not known. Per-base qualities were not stored, and no clone one base away is much larger. The data were taken from a study of CD8 T cells in Susac syndrome (dated by TCRdb to between 2017 and 2020). Some background on the complete study: Among the Susac syndrome patients who were sequenced, clinically active disease was present in six and clinical remission was observed in fewer than 10. Repertoire sequencing was used to test whether CD8+ T cell activation and differentiation in Susac syndrome was antigen driven. At blood withdrawal, Susac syndrome patients were either therapy-naive, taking corticosteroids (in some cases with IVIg as well), or taking IVIg alone. Overall study outcomes, separate from this receptor: The number of individuals in the TCR sequencing and HLA analysis was acknowledged as relatively small. No clonal expansion was detected in the CD4+ T cell repertoire of Susac syndrome patients.

Peripheral blood CD8+ and CD4+ T cells from healthy donors, Susac syndrome patients and multiple sclerosis patients were profiled using high-throughput TCR beta sequencing. The Susac syndrome patients fulfilled recently defined diagnostic criteria for definite or probable disease. Bulk CD8+ and CD4+ T cells were purified by magnetic negative isolation, while CD8+ TEMRA cells were enriched using FACS. Blood was collected in EDTA tubes and processed within 24 hours, with PBMCs isolated through density gradient centrifugation. PBMCs intended for TCR sequencing were frozen in liquid nitrogen and were later thawed in a 37 degrees C water bath. Purity of sorted or isolated CD4+, CD8+ and CD8+ TEMRA cells was at least 90%. V was cut back by 3 bases and J by 4 bases, leaving a gap of 5 bases between them. CDR1 and CDR2, looked up from the germline V gene, are KGHDR and SFDVKD. From the cysteine through the phenylalanine, the CDR3 covers 12 amino acids. Just the 36-base CDR3 DNA is kept, in frame starting at base 1.

RNA was extracted with the RNeasy kit and roughly 0.5 to 1 ug was reverse transcribed using random hexamers. TCR beta CDR3 regions were amplified with the immunoSEQ multiplex PCR assay covering 54 Vbeta and 13 Jbeta segments. Bias from PCR amplification was corrected by using a synthetic template baseline for primer optimization and for computational correction. Processing in the source paper ran as follows. Reads were assigned to V, D and J genes according to IMGT and analyzed in immunoSEQ Analyzer, with only productive sequences retained. Clonality was calculated as one minus the Shannon entropy normalized by log2 of the number of productive unique sequences. For each patient and control, public and private clones were evaluated among the 100 most prevalent clones. Clones were defined as Susac-specific if absent from the healthy and MS cohorts, from 1052 published viral clones and from other ImmuneACCESS disease sequences. TCRdb reprocessed the public reads (quality trimming at Q25 with fastp, clone calling with MiXCR) and kept in-frame beta chains. Each entry merges the rows of one CDR3 protein and shows their most common DNA and genes. TCRdb, not the original authors, processed these V and J calls. The sample table shows 150,000 to 200,000 distinct CDR3 sequences, and over 75% are seen once. The ten largest clones represent around 0.079% of the sample.

Sequencing input: CD4+ T cells from PBMCs. The chain is encoded by TRBV24-1 joined to TRBJ1-2; the D gene assignment is ambiguous. The sequence was obtained from a human donor with Susac syndrome. The bases read TGTGCCACCAGTGATCCTGGCTATGGCTACACCTTC. Translated, it reads CATSDPGYGYTF.